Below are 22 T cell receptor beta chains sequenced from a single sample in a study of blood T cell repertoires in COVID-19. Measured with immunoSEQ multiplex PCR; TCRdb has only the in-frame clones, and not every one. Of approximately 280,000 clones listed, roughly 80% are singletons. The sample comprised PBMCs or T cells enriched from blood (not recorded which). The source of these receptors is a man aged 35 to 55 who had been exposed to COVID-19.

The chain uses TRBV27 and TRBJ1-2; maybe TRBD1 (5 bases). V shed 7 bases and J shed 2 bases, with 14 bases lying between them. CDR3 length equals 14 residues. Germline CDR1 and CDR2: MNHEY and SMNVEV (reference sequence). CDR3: CASTPQGGNYGYTF. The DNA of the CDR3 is TGTGCCAGCACCCCCCAGGGCGGCAACTATGGCTACACCTTC.

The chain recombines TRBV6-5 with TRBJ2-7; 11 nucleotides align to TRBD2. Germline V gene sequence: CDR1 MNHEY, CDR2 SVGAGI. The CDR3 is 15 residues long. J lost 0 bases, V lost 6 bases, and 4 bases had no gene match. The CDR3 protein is CASRLAGGSSYEQYF. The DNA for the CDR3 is TGTGCCAGCAGGCTAGCGGGAGGCAGCTCCTACGAGCAGTACTTC.

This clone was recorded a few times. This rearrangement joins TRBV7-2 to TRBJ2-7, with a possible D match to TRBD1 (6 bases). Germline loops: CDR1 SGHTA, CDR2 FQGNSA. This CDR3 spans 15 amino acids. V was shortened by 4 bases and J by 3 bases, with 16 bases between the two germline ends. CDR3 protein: CASSSGQAGLYEQYF. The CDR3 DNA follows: TGTGCCAGCAGCTCGGGACAAGCTGGGCTCTACGAGCAGTACTTC.

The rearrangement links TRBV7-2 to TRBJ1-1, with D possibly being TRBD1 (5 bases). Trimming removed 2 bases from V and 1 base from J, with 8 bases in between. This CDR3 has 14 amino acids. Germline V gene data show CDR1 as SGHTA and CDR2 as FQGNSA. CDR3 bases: TGTGCCAGCAGCTTACAGGGAGGGAACACTGAAGCTTTCTTT. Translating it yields CASSLQGGNTEAFF.

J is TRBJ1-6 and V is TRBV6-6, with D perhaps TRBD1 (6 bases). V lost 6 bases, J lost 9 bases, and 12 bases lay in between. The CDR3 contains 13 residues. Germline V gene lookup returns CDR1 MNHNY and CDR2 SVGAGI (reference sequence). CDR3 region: CASSPGAGSPLHF. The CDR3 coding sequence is TGTGCCAGCAGCCCAGGGGCGGGTTCACCCCTCCACTTT.

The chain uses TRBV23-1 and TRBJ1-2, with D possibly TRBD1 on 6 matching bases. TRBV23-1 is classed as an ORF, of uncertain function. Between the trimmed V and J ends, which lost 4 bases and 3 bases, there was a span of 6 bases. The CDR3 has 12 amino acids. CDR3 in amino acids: CASSPGDYGYTF. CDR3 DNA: TGCGCCAGCAGTCCAGGGGACTATGGCTACACCTTC.

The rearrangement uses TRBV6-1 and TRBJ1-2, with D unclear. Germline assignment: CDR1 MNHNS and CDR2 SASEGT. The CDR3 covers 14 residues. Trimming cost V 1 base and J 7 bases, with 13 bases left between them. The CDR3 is CASSEGLRIAGYTF. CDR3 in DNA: TGTGCCAGCAGTGAAGGTCTCAGAATCGCTGGCTACACCTTC.

CDR3 sequence: CATSSQEWRANTIYF. The CDR3 DNA follows: TGTGCCACCAGCTCCCAGGAGTGGAGGGCAAACACCATATATTTT. This chain connects TRBV15 to TRBJ1-3; D not certain. Germline CDR1 LNHNV, CDR2 YYDKDF (reference sequence). Trimming pared 5 bases from V and 6 bases from J, leaving 17 bases between. This CDR3 spans 15 amino acids.

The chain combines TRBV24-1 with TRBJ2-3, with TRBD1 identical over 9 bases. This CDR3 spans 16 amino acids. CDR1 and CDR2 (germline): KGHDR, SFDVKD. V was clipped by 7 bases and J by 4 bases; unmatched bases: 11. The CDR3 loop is CATSDRTGEGPDTQYF. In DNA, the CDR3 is TGTGCCACCAGCGACCGGACAGGGGAAGGTCCAGATACGCAGTATTTT.

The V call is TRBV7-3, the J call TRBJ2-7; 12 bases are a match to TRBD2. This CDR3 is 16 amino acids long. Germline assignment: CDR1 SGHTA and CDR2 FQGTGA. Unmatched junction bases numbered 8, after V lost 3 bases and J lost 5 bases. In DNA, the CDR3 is TGTGCCAGCAGCTTGGCGGGACTAGCGGGCGTCAACGAGCAGTACTTC. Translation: CASSLAGLAGVNEQYF.

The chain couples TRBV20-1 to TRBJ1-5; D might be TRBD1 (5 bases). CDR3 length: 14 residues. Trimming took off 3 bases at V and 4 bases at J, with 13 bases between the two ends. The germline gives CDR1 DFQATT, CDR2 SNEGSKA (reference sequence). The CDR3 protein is CSASRAGTNQPQHF. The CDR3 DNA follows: TGCAGTGCTAGTAGGGCGGGGACTAATCAGCCCCAGCATTTT.

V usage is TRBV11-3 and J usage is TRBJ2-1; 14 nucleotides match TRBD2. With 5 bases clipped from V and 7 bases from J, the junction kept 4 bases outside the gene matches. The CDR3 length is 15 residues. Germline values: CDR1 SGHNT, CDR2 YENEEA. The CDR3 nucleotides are TGTGCCAGCAGCGACGGACTAGCGGGAGGAAATGAGCAGTTCTTC. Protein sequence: CASSDGLAGGNEQFF. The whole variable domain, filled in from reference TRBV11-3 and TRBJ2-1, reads EAGVVQSPRYKIIEKKQPVAFWCNPISGHNTLYWYLQNLGQGPELLIRYENEEAVDDSQLPKDRFSAERLKGVDSTLKIQPAELGDSAVYLCASSDGLAGGNEQFFGPGTRLTVL.

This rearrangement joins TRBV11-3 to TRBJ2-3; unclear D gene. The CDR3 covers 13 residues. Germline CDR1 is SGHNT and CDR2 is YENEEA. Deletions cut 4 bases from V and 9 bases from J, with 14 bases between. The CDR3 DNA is TGTGCCAGCAGCTCCCAGGCCATAGGAACGCAGTATTTT. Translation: CASSSQAIGTQYF.

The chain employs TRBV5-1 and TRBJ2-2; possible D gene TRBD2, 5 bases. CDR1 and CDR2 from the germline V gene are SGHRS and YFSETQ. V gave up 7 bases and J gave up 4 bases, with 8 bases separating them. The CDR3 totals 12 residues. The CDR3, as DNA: TGCGCCAGCCGGAGGCCCACCGGGGAGCTGTTTTTT. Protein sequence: CASRRPTGELFF.

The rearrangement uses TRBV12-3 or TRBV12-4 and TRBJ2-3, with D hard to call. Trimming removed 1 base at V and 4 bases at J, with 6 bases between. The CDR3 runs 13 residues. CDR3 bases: TGTGCCAGCAGTTTAGGTGGAGCAGATACGCAGTATTTT. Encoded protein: CASSLGGADTQYF.

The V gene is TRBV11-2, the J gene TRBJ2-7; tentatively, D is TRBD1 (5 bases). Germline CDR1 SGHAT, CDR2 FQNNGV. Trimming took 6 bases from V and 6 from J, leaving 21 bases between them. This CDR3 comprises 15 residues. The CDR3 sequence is CASRSLRQNPGEQYF. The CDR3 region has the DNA TGTGCCAGCAGGTCGCTTCGACAGAACCCCGGCGAGCAGTACTTC.

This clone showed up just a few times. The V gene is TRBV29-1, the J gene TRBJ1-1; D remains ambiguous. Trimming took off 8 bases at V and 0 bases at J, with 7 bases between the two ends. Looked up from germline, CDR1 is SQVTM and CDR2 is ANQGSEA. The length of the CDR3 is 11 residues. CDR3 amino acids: CSHGVNTEAFF. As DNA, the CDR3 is TGCAGCCACGGTGTGAACACTGAAGCTTTCTTT.

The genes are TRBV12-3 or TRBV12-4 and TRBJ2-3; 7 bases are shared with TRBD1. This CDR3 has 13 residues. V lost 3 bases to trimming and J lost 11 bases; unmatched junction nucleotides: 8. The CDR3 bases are TGTGCCAGCAGTTTCTTAGGGGGCAATATGCAGTATTTT. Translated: CASSFLGGNMQYF.

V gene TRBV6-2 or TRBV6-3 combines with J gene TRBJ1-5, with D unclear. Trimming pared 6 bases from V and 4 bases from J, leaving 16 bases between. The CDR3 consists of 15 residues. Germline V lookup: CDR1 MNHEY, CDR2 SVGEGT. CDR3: CASSLDWRSNQPQHF. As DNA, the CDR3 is TGTGCCAGCAGCCTCGACTGGCGGTCTAATCAGCCCCAGCATTTT.

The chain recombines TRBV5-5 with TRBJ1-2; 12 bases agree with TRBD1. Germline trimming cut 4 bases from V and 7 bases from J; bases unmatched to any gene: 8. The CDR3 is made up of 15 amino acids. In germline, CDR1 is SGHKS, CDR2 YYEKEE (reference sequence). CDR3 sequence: CASSVTGQGALGYTF. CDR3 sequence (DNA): TGTGCCAGCAGCGTTACGGGACAGGGGGCGCTTGGCTACACCTTC.

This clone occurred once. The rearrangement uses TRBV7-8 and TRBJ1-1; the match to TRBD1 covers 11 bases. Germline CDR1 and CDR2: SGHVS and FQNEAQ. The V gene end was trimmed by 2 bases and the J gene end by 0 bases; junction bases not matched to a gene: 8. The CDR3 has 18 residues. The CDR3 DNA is TGTGCCAGCAGCTTATGGCGGGGACAGGGGGTCTTGAACACTGAAGCTTTCTTT. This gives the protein CASSLWRGQGVLNTEAFF.

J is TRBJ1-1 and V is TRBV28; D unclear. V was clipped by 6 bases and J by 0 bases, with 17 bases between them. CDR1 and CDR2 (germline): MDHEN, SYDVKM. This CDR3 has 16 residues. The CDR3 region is CASRTPSGDMNTEAFF. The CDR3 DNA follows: TGTGCCAGCAGGACCCCCTCCGGGGATATGAACACTGAAGCTTTCTTT.